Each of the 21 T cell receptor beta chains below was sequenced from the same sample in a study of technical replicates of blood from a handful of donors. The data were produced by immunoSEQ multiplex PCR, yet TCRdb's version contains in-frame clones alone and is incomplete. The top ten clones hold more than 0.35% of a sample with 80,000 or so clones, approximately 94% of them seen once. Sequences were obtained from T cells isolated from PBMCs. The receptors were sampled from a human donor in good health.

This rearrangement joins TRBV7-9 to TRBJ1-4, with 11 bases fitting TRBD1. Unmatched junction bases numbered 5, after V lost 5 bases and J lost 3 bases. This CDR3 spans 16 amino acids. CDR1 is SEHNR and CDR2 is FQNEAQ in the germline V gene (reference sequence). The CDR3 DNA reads TGTGCCAGCAGCGGACAGGGGGCGGTCGCTAATGAAAAACTGTTTTTT. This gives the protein CASSGQGAVANEKLFF.

CDR3 sequence: CASSLLALGEQYF. Here the CDR3 DNA reads TGTGCCAGCAGTTTATTAGCCCTTGGCGAGCAGTACTTC. The chain uses TRBV27 and TRBJ2-7; D remains unclear. The CDR3 runs to 13 residues. CDR1 is MNHEY, CDR2 SMNVEV, per germline (reference sequence). V gave up 1 base and J gave up 6 bases, with 10 bases separating them.

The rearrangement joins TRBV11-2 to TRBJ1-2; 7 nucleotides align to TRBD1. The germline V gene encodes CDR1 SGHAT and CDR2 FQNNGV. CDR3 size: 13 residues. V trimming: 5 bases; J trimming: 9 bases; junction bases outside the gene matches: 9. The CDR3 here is CASSLSTGARYTF. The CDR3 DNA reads TGTGCCAGCAGCCTCTCAACAGGGGCACGCTACACCTTC.

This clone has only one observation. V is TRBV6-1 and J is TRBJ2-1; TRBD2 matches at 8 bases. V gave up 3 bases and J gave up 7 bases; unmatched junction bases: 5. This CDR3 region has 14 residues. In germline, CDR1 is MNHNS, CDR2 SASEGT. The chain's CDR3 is CASSEPRGGNEQFF. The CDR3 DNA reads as TGTGCCAGCAGTGAGCCACGGGGGGGGAATGAGCAGTTCTTC.

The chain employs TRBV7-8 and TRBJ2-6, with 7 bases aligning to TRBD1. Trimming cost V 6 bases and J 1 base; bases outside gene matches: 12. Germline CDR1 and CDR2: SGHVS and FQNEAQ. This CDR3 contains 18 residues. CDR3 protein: CASSWIDRVLSGANVLTF. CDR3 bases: TGTGCCAGCAGTTGGATAGACAGGGTATTATCTGGGGCCAACGTCCTGACTTTC.

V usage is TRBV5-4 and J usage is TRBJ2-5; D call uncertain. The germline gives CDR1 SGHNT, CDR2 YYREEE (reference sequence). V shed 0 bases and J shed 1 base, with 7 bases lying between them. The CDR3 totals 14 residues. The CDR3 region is CASSLERSQETQYF. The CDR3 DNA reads TGTGCCAGCAGCTTGGAAAGGAGCCAAGAGACCCAGTACTTC.

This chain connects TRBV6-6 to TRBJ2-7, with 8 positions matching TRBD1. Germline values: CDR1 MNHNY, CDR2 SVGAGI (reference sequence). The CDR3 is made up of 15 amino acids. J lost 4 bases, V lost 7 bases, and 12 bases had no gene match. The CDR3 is CASTHSSRQGYEQYF. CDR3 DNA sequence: TGTGCCAGCACCCACTCCTCAAGACAGGGGTACGAGCAGTACTTC.

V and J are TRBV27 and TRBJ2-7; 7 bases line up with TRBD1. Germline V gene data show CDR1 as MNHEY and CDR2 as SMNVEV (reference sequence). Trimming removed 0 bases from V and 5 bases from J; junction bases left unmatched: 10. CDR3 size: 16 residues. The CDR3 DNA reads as TGTGCCAGCAGTTTATCGATTTATCCCGACAGGGACGAGCAGTACTTC. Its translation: CASSLSIYPDRDEQYF.

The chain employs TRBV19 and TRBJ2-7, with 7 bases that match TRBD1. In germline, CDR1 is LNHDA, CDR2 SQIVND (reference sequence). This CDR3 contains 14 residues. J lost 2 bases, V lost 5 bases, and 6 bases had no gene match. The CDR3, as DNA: TGTGCCAGTAGTGCCCTAACAGGGGCCTACGAGCAGTACTTC. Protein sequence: CASSALTGAYEQYF.

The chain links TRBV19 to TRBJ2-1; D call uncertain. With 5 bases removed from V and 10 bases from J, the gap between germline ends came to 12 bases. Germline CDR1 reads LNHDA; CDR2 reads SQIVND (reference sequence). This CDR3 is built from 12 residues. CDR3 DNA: TGTGCCAGTAGTTCTGGGCCTGGGGAGCAGTTCTTC. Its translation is CASSSGPGEQFF. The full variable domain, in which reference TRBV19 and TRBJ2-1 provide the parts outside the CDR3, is DGGITQSPKYLFRKEGQNVTLSCEQNLNHDAMYWYRQDPGQGLRLIYYSQIVNDFQKGDIAEGYSVSREKKESFPLTVTSAQKNPTAFYLCASSSGPGEQFFGPGTRLTVL.

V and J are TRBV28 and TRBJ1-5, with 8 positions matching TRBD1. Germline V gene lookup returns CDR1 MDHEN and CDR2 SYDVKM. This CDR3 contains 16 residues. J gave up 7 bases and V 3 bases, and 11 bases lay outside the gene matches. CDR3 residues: CASSFIRTGNKQPQHF. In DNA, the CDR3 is TGTGCCAGCAGTTTTATCCGGACAGGGAATAAACAGCCCCAGCATTTT.

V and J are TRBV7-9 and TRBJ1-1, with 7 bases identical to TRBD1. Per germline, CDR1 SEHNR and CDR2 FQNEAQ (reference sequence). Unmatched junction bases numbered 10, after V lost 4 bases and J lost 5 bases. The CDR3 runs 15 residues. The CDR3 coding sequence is TGTGCCAGCAGCTCGACCAGGGGGGCAGGGACTGAAGCTTTCTTT. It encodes CASSSTRGAGTEAFF.

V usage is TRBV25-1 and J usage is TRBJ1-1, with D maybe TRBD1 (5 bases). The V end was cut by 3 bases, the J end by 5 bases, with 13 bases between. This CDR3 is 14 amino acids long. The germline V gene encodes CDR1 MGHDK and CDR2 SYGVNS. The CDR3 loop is CASSDWGGGTEAFF. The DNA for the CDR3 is TGTGCCAGCAGTGATTGGGGGGGAGGGACTGAAGCTTTCTTT.

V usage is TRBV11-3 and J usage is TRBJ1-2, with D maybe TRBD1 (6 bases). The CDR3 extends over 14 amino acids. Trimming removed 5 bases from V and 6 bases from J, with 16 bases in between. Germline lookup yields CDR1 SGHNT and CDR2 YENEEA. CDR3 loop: CASSPYRVGNGYTF. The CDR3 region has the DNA TGTGCCAGCAGCCCCTACAGGGTCGGTAATGGCTACACCTTC.

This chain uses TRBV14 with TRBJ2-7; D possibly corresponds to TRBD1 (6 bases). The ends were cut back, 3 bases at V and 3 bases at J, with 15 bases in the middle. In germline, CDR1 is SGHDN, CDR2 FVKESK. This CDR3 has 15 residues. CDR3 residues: CASSHLHREFYEQYF. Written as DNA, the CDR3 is TGTGCCAGCAGCCACCTTCACAGGGAGTTCTACGAGCAGTACTTC.

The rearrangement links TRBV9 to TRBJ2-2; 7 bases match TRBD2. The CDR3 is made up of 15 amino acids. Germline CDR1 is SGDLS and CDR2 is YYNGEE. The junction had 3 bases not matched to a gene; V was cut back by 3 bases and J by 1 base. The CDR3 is CASSASGMNTGELFF. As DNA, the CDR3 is TGTGCCAGCAGCGCCAGCGGGATGAACACCGGGGAGCTGTTTTTT.

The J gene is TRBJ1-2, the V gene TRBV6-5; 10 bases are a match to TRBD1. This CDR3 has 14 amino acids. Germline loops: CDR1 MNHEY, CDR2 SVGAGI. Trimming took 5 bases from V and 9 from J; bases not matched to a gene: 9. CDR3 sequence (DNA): TGTGCCAGCAGTCGAGAACCGGGACAGGGGAGCTACACCTTC. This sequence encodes CASSREPGQGSYTF.

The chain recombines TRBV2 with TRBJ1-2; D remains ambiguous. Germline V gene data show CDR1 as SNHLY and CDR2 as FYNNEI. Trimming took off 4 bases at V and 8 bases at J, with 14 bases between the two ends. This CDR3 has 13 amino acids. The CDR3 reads CASSGQSRGGYTF. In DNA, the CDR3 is TGTGCCAGCAGTGGGCAGTCGCGGGGAGGCTACACCTTC. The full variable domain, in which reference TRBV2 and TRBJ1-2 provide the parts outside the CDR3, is EPEVTQTPSHQVTQMGQEVILRCVPISNHLYFYWYRQILGQKVEFLVSFYNNEISEKSEIFDDQFSVERPDGSNFTLKIRSTKLEDSAMYFCASSGQSRGGYTFGSGTRLTVV.

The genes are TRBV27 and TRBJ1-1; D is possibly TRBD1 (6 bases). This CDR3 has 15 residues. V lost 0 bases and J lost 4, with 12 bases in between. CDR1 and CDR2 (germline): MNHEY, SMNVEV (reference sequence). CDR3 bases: TGTGCCAGCAGTTTATCGCCACAGGGAAGCACTGAAGCTTTCTTT. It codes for CASSLSPQGSTEAFF.

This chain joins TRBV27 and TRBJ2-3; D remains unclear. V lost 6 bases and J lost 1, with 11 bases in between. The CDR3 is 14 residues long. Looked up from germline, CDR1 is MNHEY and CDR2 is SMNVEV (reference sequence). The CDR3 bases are TGTGCCAGCAGCATTGGAGTAGGCACAGATACGCAGTATTTT. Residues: CASSIGVGTDTQYF.

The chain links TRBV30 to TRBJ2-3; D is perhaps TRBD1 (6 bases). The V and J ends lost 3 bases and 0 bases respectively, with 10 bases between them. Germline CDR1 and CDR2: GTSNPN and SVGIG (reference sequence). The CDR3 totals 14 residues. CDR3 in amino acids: CAWSQGTSTDTQYF. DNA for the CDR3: TGTGCCTGGAGCCAAGGGACAAGCACAGATACGCAGTATTTT.